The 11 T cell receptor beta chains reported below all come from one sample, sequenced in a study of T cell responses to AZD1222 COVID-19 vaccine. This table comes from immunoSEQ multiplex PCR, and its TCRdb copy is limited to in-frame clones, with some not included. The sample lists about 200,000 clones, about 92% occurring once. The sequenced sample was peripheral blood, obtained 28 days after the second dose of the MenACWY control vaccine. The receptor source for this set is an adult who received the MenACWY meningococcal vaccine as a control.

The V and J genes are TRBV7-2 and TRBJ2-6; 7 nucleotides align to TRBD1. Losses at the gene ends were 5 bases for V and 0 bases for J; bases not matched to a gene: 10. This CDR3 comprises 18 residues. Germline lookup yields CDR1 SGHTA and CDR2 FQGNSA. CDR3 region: CASSRWTGTTSGANVLTF. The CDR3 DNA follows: TGTGCCAGCAGCAGATGGACAGGTACCACCTCTGGGGCCAACGTCCTGACTTTC.

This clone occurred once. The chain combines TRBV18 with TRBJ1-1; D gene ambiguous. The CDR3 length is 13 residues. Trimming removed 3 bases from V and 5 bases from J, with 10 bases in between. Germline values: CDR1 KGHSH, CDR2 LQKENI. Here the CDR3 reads CASSPLPWTEAFF. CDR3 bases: TGTGCCAGCTCACCCCTTCCTTGGACTGAAGCTTTCTTT. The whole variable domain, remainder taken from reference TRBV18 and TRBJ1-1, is NAGVMQNPRHLVRRRGQEARLRCSPMKGHSHVYWYRQLPEEGLKFMVYLQKENIIDESGMPKERFSAEFPKEGPSILRIQQVVRGDSAAYFCASSPLPWTEAFFGQGTRLTVV.

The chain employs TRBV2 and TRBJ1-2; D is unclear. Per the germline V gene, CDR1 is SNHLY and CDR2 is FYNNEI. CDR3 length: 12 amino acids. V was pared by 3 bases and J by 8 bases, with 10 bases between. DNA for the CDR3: TGTGCCAGCAGTGACACCTTACCCGGCTACACCTTC. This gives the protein CASSDTLPGYTF.

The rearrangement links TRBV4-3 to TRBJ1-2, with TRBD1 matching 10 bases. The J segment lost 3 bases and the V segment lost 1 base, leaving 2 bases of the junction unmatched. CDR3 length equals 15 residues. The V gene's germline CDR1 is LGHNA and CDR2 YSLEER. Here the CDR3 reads CASSQGQGADYGYTF. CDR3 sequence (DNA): TGCGCCAGCAGCCAAGGACAGGGGGCTGACTATGGCTACACCTTC.

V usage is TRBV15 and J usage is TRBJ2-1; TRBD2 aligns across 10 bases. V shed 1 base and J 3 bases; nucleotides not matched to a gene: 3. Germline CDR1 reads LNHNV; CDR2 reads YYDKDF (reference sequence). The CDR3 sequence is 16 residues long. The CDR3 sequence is CATSRVTSGDYNEQFF. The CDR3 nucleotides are TGTGCCACCAGCAGAGTAACTAGCGGGGACTACAATGAGCAGTTCTTC.

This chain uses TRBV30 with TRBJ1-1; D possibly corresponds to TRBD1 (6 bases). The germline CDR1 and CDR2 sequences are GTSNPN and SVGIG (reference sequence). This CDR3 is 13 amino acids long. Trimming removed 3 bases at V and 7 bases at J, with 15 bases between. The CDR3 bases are TGTGCCTGGAGGTCCCGAGGGGGAAGTGAAGCTTTCTTT. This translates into CAWRSRGGSEAFF. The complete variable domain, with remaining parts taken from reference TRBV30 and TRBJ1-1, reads SQTIHQWPATLVQPVGSPLSLECTVEGTSNPNLYWYRQAAGRGLQLLFYSVGIGQISSEVPQNLSASRPQDRQFILSSKKLLLSDSGFYLCAWRSRGGSEAFFGQGTRLTVV.

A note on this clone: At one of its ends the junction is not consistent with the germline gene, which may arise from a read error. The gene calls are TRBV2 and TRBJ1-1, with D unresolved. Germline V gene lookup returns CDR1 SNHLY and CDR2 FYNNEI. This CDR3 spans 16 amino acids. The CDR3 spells CASSEGTPRSATEAFF. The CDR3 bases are TGTGCCAGCAGCGAAGGAACACCTAGGTCGGCCACTGAAGCTTTCTTT.

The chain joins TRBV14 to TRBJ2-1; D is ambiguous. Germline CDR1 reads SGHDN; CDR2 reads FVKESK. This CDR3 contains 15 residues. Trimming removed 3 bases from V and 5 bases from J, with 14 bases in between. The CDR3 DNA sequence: TGTGCCAGCAGCCAGAGACCTACCCAAAACAATGAGCAGTTCTTC. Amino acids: CASSQRPTQNNEQFF.

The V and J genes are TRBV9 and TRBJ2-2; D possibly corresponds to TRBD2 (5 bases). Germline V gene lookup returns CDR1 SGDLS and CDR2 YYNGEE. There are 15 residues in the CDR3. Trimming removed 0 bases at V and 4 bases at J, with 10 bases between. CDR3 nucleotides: TGTGCCAGCAGCGTAGCGGGATACGGCACCGGGGAGCTGTTTTTT. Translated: CASSVAGYGTGELFF.

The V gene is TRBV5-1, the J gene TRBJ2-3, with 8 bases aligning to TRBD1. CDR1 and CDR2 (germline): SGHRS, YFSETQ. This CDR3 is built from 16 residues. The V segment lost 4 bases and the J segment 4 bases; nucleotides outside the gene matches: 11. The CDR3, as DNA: TGCGCCAGCAGCCGAAGACAGGGGCCTAGCGCAGATACGCAGTATTTT. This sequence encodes CASSRRQGPSADTQYF. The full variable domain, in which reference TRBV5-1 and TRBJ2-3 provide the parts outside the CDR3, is KAGVTQTPRYLIKTRGQQVTLSCSPISGHRSVSWYQQTPGQGLQFLFEYFSETQRNKGNFPGRFSGRQFSNSRSEMNVSTLELGDSALYLCASSRRQGPSADTQYFGPGTRLTVL.

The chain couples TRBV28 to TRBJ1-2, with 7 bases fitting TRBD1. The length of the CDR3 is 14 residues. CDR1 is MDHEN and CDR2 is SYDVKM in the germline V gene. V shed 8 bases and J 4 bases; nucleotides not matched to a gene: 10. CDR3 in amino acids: CASGQGGRGYGYTF. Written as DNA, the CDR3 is TGTGCCAGCGGCCAGGGGGGGAGAGGCTATGGCTACACCTTC.